This T cell receptor (beta chain) was obtained from a study of T cell responses to AZD1222 COVID-19 vaccine. Study-level points and caveats: Only five or six people who got AZD1222 tested seropositive at baseline.

CDR3 size: 14 residues. Per germline, CDR1 MDHEN and CDR2 SYDVKM. V lost 5 bases and J lost 4, with 15 bases in between. Note on this clone: Antigen: not known.

Repertoires were generated with immunoSEQ multiplex PCR, while TCRdb's copy carries only in-frame clones and drops some. The data hold tens of thousands of clones, with around 90% observed a single time. The chain is built from TRBV28 and TRBJ2-7, with D unresolved. This sequence was found in an adult in good health. The sample was peripheral blood, taken on day 0 of MenACWY control vaccination. CDR3 nucleotide sequence: TGTGCCAGCAGTCTACAACCTCAAGGGTACGAGCAGTACTTC. It specifies CASSLQPQGYEQYF.